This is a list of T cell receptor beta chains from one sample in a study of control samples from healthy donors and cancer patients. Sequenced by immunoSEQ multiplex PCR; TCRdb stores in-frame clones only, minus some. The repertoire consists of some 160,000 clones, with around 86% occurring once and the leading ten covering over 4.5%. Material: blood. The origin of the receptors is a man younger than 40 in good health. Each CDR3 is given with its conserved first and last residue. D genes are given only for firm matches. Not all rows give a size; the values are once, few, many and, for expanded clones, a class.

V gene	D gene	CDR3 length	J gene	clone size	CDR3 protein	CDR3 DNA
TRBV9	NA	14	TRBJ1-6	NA	CASSVGESRSPLHF	TGTGCCAGCAGCGTAGGGGAGAGTAGATCACCCCTCCACTTT
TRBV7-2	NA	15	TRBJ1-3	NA	CASSLPLGGGNTIYF	TGTGCCAGCAGCCTACCCTTAGGTGGCGGAAACACCATATATTTT
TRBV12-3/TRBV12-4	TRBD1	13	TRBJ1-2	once	CASSFDRASGYTF	TGTGCCAGCAGTTTTGACAGGGCCTCTGGCTACACCTTC
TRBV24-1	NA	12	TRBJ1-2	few	CGFGVFDYGYTF	TGTGGGTTTGGAGTTTTTGACTATGGCTACACCTTC
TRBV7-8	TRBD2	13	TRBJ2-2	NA	CALAGSNTGELFF	TGTGCTTTAGCGGGTTCGAACACCGGGGAGCTGTTTTTT
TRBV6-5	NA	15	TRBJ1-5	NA	CASSRTLPSNQPQHF	TGTGCCAGCAGCCGGACACTCCCCAGCAATCAGCCCCAGCATTTT
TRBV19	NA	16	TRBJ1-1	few	CASSLDVYGINTEAFF	TGTGCCAGTAGTCTAGATGTTTATGGGATAAACACTGAAGCTTTCTTT
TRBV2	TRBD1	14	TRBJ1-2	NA	CASQIGDRPYGYTF	TGTGCCAGCCAGATTGGGGACAGGCCCTATGGCTACACCTTC
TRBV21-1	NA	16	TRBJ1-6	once	CASSDHRVSYNSPLHF	TGTGCCAGCAGCGACCACAGGGTTAGTTATAATTCACCCCTCCACTTT
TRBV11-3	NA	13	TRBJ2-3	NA	CASSLGRGGTQYF	TGTGCCAGCAGCTTAGGTAGGGGAGGTACGCAGTATTTT
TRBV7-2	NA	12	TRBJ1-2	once	CASSSTSNGYTF	TGTGCCAGCAGCTCGACATCTAATGGCTACACCTTC
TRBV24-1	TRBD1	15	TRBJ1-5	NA	CATSDPDREGQPQHF	TGTGCCACCAGTGATCCAGACAGGGAAGGTCAGCCCCAGCATTTT
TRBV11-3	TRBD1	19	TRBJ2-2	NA	CASSSNRGRELEHPGELFF	TGTGCCAGCAGCTCCAACAGGGGGCGCGAGCTAGAACACCCCGGGGAGCTGTTTTTT
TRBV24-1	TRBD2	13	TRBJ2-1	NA	CATMGSGRSGQFF	TGTGCCACCATGGGTAGCGGGAGATCGGGGCAGTTCTTC
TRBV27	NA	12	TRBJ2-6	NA	CASSAGANVLTF	TGTGCCAGCAGTGCTGGGGCCAACGTCCTGACTTTC
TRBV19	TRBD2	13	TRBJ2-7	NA	CASSMREADEQYF	TGTGCCAGTAGTATGCGGGAGGCCGACGAGCAGTACTTC
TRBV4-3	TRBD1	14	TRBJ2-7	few	CASSQNTGEGEQYF	TGCGCCAGCAGCCAAAATACAGGGGAAGGCGAGCAGTACTTC
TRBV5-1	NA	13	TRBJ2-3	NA	CASSLGGSPYGEF	TGCGCCAGCAGCTTAGGTGGTAGCCCTTACGGGGAATTT
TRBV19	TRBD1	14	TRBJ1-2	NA	CASSSAGGNYGYTF	TGTGCCAGTAGTAGCGCAGGGGGTAACTATGGCTACACCTTC
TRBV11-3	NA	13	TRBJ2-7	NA	CASSPLLTYEQYF	TGTGCCAGCAGCCCGCTATTGACCTACGAGCAGTACTTC
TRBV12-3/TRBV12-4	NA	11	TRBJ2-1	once	CASSFLGQQFF	TGTGCCAGCAGTTTTCTGGGGCAGCAGTTCTTC
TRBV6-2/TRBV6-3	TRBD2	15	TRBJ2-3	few	CASSYSTSGADTQYF	TGTGCCAGCAGTTACTCGACTAGCGGGGCAGATACGCAGTATTTT
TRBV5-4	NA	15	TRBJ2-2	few	CASSPAEFWTGELFF	TGTGCCAGCAGTCCGGCGGAGTTTTGGACCGGGGAGCTGTTTTTT
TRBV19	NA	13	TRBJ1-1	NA	CASSETRRTEAFF	TGTGCCAGTAGTGAAACCCGGCGGACTGAAGCTTTCTTT
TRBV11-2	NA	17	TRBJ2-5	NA	CASSLDSGTALRETQYF	TGTGCCAGCAGCTTAGATAGCGGAACGGCCCTCAGAGAGACCCAGTACTTC
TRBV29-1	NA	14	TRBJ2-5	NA	CSVETSWLAQTQYF	TGCAGCGTTGAAACTAGCTGGTTGGCGCAGACCCAGTACTTC
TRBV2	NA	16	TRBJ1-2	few	CASSDLGIVRNYGYTF	TGTGCCAGCAGTGATCTCGGTATCGTAAGAAACTATGGCTACACCTTC
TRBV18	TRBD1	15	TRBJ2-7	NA	CASSPGTGGRYEQYF	TGTGCCAGCTCACCAGGGACAGGGGGACGCTACGAGCAGTACTTC
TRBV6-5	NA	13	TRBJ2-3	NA	CASSLTSTDTQYF	TGTGCCAGCAGTCTCACTAGCACAGATACGCAGTATTTT
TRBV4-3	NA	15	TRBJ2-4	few	CASSQDPGYKNIQYF	TGCGCCAGCAGCCAAGATCCTGGTTACAAAAACATTCAGTACTTC
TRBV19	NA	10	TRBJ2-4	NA	CASRGNIQYF	TGTGCCAGTAGGGGGAACATTCAGTACTTC
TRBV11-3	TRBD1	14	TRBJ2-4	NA	CASSSPGGPGIQYF	TGTGCCAGCAGCTCCCCAGGGGGCCCAGGGATTCAGTACTTC
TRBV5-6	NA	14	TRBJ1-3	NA	CASSQYTSGNTIYF	TGTGCCAGCAGCCAGTACACCTCTGGAAACACCATATATTTT
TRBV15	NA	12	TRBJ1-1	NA	CATSRALHAAFF	TGTGCCACCAGCAGAGCTCTTCATGCAGCTTTCTTT
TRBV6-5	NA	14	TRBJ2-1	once	CASSYSSIPWEQFF	TGTGCCAGCAGTTACTCGTCCATTCCGTGGGAGCAGTTCTTC
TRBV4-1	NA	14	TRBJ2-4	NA	CASSQLVAKNIQYF	TGCGCCAGCAGCCAGCTCGTGGCCAAAAACATTCAGTACTTC
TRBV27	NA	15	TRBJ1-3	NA	CASSLKTGSGNTIYF	TGTGCCAGCAGTTTAAAGACAGGCTCTGGAAACACCATATATTTT
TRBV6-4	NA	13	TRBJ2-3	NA	CASSESVQDTQYF	TGTGCCAGCAGTGAGTCCGTTCAAGATACGCAGTATTTT
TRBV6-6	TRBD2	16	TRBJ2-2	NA	CASRTGTSLSTGELFF	TGTGCCAGCAGAACCGGGACTAGCCTGTCCACCGGGGAGCTGTTTTTT
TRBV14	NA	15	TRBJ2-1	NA	CASSQGGRAYNEQFF	TGTGCCAGCAGCCAAGGGGGCCGGGCCTACAATGAGCAGTTCTTC
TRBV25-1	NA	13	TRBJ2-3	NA	CASSDGYRDTQYF	TGTGCCAGCAGTGATGGCTATAGGGATACGCAGTATTTT
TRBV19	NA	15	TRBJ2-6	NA	CASRDKRSGANVLTF	TGTGCCAGTAGGGACAAACGATCTGGGGCCAACGTCCTGACTTTC
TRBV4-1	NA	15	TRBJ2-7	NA	CASSQESQTSYEQYF	TGCGCCAGCAGCCAAGAGAGTCAGACCTCCTACGAGCAGTACTTC
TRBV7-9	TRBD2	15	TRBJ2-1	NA	CASSFWTSGNNEQFF	TGTGCCAGCAGCTTTTGGACTAGCGGTAACAATGAGCAGTTCTTC
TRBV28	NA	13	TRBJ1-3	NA	CASGGGAGNTIYF	TGTGCCAGCGGTGGGGGGGCTGGAAACACCATATATTTT
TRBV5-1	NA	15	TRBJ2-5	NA	CASSYTQGTWETQYF	TGCGCCAGCAGCTATACCCAGGGGACATGGGAGACCCAGTACTTC
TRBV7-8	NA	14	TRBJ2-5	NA	CASSEDRAQETQYF	TGTGCCAGCAGCGAGGACAGAGCCCAAGAGACTCAGTACTTC
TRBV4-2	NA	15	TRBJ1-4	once	CASSQVASLNEKLFF	TGTGCCAGCAGCCAAGTGGCCAGCCTAAATGAAAAACTGTTTTTT
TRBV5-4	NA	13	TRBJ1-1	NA	CASRGGPRTEAFF	TGTGCCAGCAGAGGCGGGCCGAGAACTGAAGCTTTCTTT
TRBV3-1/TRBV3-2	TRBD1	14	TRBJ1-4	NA	CASSQWDSNEKLFF	TGTGCCAGCAGCCAGTGGGACAGCAATGAAAAACTGTTTTTT
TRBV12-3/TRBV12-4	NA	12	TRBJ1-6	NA	CASSFGNSPLHF	TGTGCCAGCAGTTTTGGCAATTCACCCCTCCACTTT
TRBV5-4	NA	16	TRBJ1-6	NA	CASSGTSSSYNSPLHF	TGTGCCAGCAGCGGGACCTCGAGCTCCTATAATTCACCCCTCCACTTT
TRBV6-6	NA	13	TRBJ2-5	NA	CASRRDVQETQYF	TGTGCCAGCAGAAGGGACGTCCAAGAGACCCAGTACTTC
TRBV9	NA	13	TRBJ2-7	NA	CASSVGGRSEQYF	TGTGCCAGCAGCGTTGGTGGTCGGTCCGAGCAGTACTTC
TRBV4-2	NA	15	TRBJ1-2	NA	CASSRAVGGENGYTF	TGTGCCAGCAGCCGGGCCGTGGGGGGGGAGAATGGCTACACCTTC
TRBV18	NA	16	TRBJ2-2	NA	CASSPPQGVVAGELFF	TGTGCCAGCTCACCACCACAGGGCGTCGTAGCCGGGGAGCTGTTTTTT
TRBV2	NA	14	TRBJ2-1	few	CASSPWDAAGEQFF	TGTGCCAGCAGTCCGTGGGACGCCGCGGGGGAGCAGTTCTTC
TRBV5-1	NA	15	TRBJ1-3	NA	CASSLPQAGGNTIYF	TGCGCCAGCAGCTTGCCCCAGGCAGGTGGAAACACCATATATTTT
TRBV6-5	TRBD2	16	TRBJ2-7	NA	CASSYSGSGRANEQYF	TGTGCCAGCAGTTACTCGGGTAGCGGGAGGGCCAACGAGCAGTACTTC
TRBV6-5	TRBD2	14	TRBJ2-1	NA	CASSQTSTNNEQFF	TGTGCCAGCAGCCAGACTAGCACCAACAATGAGCAGTTCTTC